The next 26 T cell receptor beta chains were all read from a single sample in a study of early T cells in non-severe SARS-CoV-2 infection. TCRdb passed the 5' RACE reads through MiXCR, listing each CDR3 protein once. The data show approximately 32,000 distinct CDR3 sequences, with 5.5% to 6.5% seen just once and about 7.3% held by the top ten. Sample: whole blood. These receptors originate from an adult who was a healthcare worker with PCR-confirmed SARS-CoV-2 infection or an uninfected control (not recorded which).

This clonotype has ten or more counts. The chain carries TRBV10-3 and TRBJ1-6, with a possible D match to TRBD1 (5 bases). Germline V CDR1 and CDR2: ENHRY, SYGVKD. V dropped 10 bases and J dropped 7 bases, with 23 bases sitting between them. The CDR3 totals 16 residues. The CDR3: CATQGFLAAGNSPLHF. The CDR3 DNA reads TGTGCCACCCAGGGATTTTTGGCCGCGGGGAATTCACCCCTCCACTTT.

In its sample, this clonotype was seen many times. The chain combines TRBV6-4 with TRBJ2-1; 7 bases match TRBD2. Trimming removed 6 bases from V and 4 bases from J; junction bases left unmatched: 9. Per germline, CDR1 MRHNA and CDR2 SNTAGT. CDR3 length: 15 residues. The CDR3 DNA is TGTGCCAGCAGAGCGTCTAGCGGAGCATACAATGAGCAGTTCTTC. Protein: CASRASSGAYNEQFF.

This clonotype was observed many times. The chain recombines TRBV25-1 with TRBJ2-7; TRBD1 matches 7 bases. CDR3 length equals 14 residues. V shed 4 bases and J 4 bases; nucleotides not matched to a gene: 7. CDR1 and CDR2 (germline): MGHDK, SYGVNS. CDR3 sequence (DNA): TGTGCCAGCAGTGGTGACAGGGCTGGGTACGAGCAGTACTTC. This encodes CASSGDRAGYEQYF.

The rearrangement joins TRBV3-1 to TRBJ1-2, with D unclear. The V gene lost 4 bases and the J gene lost 8 bases, with 14 bases spanning the gap. This CDR3 has 13 residues. Germline CDR1 and CDR2: LGHDT and YNNKEL (reference sequence). The CDR3 loop reads CASSLDKGMGYTF. The CDR3 region has the DNA TGTGCCAGCAGCCTCGACAAGGGAATGGGCTACACCTTC.

Many counts were recorded for this clonotype. No DNA is shown, since the ends of the CDR3 on it are uncertain; the CDR3 is the one TCRdb lists. The chain uses TRBV6-5 and TRBJ1-1; the tabulated D call, TRBD1, remains unverified against the DNA. The CDR3 is 13 residues long, counting both termini. Germline V CDR1 and CDR2: MNHEY, SVGAGI. CDR3 sequence reads: CASSFGQGTEVFF.

The table lists this clonotype with many counts. This sequence joins TRBV24-1 and TRBJ2-1, with a possible D match to TRBD2 (5 bases). Germline V lookup: CDR1 KGHDR, CDR2 SFDVKD. This CDR3 has 14 amino acids. Trimming removed 5 bases at V and 7 bases at J, with 14 bases between. In DNA form, the CDR3 reads TGTGCCACCAGTGGCGCTACTAGTTTGAATGAGCAGTTCTTC. Protein product: CATSGATSLNEQFF.

The sample holds many counts of this clonotype. The chain links TRBV10-2 to TRBJ1-5, with 7 nucleotides matching TRBD1. Trimming at V came to 1 base and at J to 0 bases, leaving 9 bases not matched to a gene. This CDR3 spans 18 amino acids. Germline V gene data show CDR1 as WSHSY and CDR2 as SAAADI. CDR3 bases: TGCGCCAGCAGTGAGTTGTACAGGGGACGGGATAGCAATCAGCCCCAGCATTTT. Protein sequence: CASSELYRGRDSNQPQHF.

This clonotype was seen ten or more times. The V call is TRBV14, the J call TRBJ2-7; D gene unclear. Germline values: CDR1 SGHDN, CDR2 FVKESK. CDR3 length: 12 residues. Trimming took off 0 bases at V and 6 bases at J, with 6 bases between the two ends. The CDR3: CASSQDQGEQYF. The CDR3 coding sequence is TGTGCCAGCAGCCAAGATCAAGGCGAGCAGTACTTC.

The chain joins TRBV6-5 to TRBJ1-1, with a weak D call TRBD1 (5 bases). Germline CDR1 and CDR2: MNHEY and SVGAGI. The CDR3 is 12 amino acids. Trimming pared 8 bases from V and 3 bases from J, leaving 10 bases between. Written as DNA, the CDR3 is TGTGCCAGCGAAGACAGATACACTGAAGCTTTCTTT. Translating it yields CASEDRYTEAFF.

A note on this clonotype: This may come from a read error, since a much larger clone is one base off. The chain couples TRBV7-2 to TRBJ2-2; the D is unclear. This CDR3 is 13 amino acids long. Trimming took 11 bases from V and 6 from J, leaving 16 bases between them. CDR1 and CDR2 (germline): SGHTA, FQGNSA. The CDR3 DNA is TGTGCCGGCGGACCCGACCGGGCCGGGGAGCTGTTTTTT. Its translation: CAGGPDRAGELFF.

This clonotype has just a few counts. At one boundary the junction diverges from the germline segment, which might be a read error. The V and J genes are TRBV7-7 and TRBJ1-3, with 8 positions matching TRBD1. Germline V gene lookup returns CDR1 SSHAT and CDR2 FNYEAQ (reference sequence). This CDR3 has 14 amino acids. DNA for the CDR3: TGTGCTAGCACAGGGGGGGACTCTGGAAACACCATATATTTT. Translation: CASTGGDSGNTIYF.

This clonotype occurred many times. The chain is built from TRBV18 and TRBJ1-2; D gene uncertain. Germline V gives CDR1 KGHSH, CDR2 LQKENI. This CDR3 spans 13 amino acids. V gave up 3 bases and J gave up 5 bases, with 10 bases separating them. The CDR3 here is CASSPVAEYGYTF. The CDR3 region has the DNA TGTGCCAGCTCACCTGTCGCGGAGTATGGCTACACCTTC.

The table lists this clonotype with a few counts. The rearrangement uses TRBV7-8 and TRBJ2-7; D is uncertain. CDR1 SGHVS and CDR2 FQNEAQ come from the germline V gene. The V end lost 5 bases, the J end lost 12 bases, and 14 bases lay between the germline ends. The CDR3 spans 11 residues. CDR3: CASSAGLTWYF. The CDR3, as DNA: TGTGCCAGCAGCGCAGGATTGACTTGGTACTTC.

This clonotype was seen at least ten times. J is TRBJ1-1 and V is TRBV30; D remains ambiguous. There are 12 residues in the CDR3. Trimming cost V 2 bases and J 0 bases, with 4 bases left between them. Germline V gives CDR1 GTSNPN, CDR2 SVGIG (reference sequence). The CDR3 region is CAWSPVNTEAFF. CDR3 nucleotides: TGTGCCTGGAGTCCAGTGAACACTGAAGCTTTCTTT.

The chain joins TRBV7-8 to TRBJ2-1; D uncertain. Germline CDR1 SGHVS, CDR2 FQNEAQ. The V and J ends lost 5 bases and 3 bases respectively, with 8 bases between them. The CDR3 extends over 13 amino acids. This CDR3 reads CASSRMLYNEQFF. CDR3 sequence (DNA): TGTGCCAGCAGCCGCATGCTCTACAATGAGCAGTTCTTC.

This clonotype was seen repeatedly, ten times or more. CDR3 region: CRLEGGSSYNEQFF. The CDR3, as DNA: TGCAGGTTAGAGGGGGGGAGCTCCTACAATGAGCAGTTCTTC. The V call is TRBV20-1, the J call TRBJ2-1; TRBD2 might be the D (7 bases). CDR1 is DFQATT and CDR2 is SNEGSKA in the germline V gene (reference sequence). The CDR3 consists of 14 residues.

This clonotype has a handful of counts. The genes are TRBV6-5 and TRBJ1-5; D might be TRBD1 (6 bases). CDR3 length equals 14 residues. V gave up 2 bases and J gave up 1 base, with 6 bases separating them. From germline, CDR1 is MNHEY and CDR2 SVGAGI. The CDR3 DNA is TGTGCCAGCAGTTACGGACAGAGCAATCAGCCCCAGCATTTT. Translating it yields CASSYGQSNQPQHF.

A few counts support this clonotype. The chain joins TRBV25-1 to TRBJ2-2; D assignment may be TRBD1 or TRBD2 (6 bases each). CDR1 and CDR2 from the germline V gene are MGHDK and SYGVNS. The CDR3 contains 13 residues. Trimming stripped 6 bases from V and 5 bases from J, with 10 bases between. CDR3 sequence: CASRGGTTGELFF. CDR3 in DNA: TGTGCCAGCAGAGGGGGGACAACCGGGGAGCTGTTTTTT.

This clonotype has a count of ten or more. The chain carries TRBV19 and TRBJ2-7, with 7 bases matching TRBD1. With 4 bases clipped from V and 6 bases from J, the junction kept 12 bases outside the gene matches. The CDR3 is 15 amino acids. The germline V gene has CDR1 LNHDA and CDR2 SQIVND (reference sequence). The DNA for the CDR3 is TGTGCCAGTAGTACGTCGGACAGGCGTCCGGGCGAGCAGTACTTC. It is translated as CASSTSDRRPGEQYF.

The table lists this clonotype with many counts. This chain connects TRBV12-5 to TRBJ2-1; possible D gene TRBD1, 6 bases. The CDR3 is 12 amino acids. V lost 0 bases to trimming and J lost 15 bases, with 12 bases between them. Germline CDR1 LGHNT, CDR2 FRNRAP. The CDR3 DNA reads as TGTGCTAGTGGTTTGGTATTGGGGGCCCCGTTCTTC. Protein: CASGLVLGAPFF.

The chain combines TRBV19 with TRBJ2-3; unclear D gene. Trimming removed 8 bases at V and 0 bases at J, with 9 bases between. Germline CDR1 LNHDA, CDR2 SQIVND (reference sequence). CDR3 size: 13 residues. This CDR3 reads CASREESTDTQYF. CDR3 sequence (DNA): TGTGCCAGTCGCGAAGAGAGCACAGATACGCAGTATTTT.

This clonotype appeared a single time. Being one base from a much bigger clone, this may be a read error. The chain has TRBV5-1 and TRBJ1-4, with 9 bases aligning to TRBD1. This CDR3 is built from 15 residues. The V gene end was trimmed by 1 base and the J gene end by 7 bases; junction bases not matched to a gene: 5. The germline V gene encodes CDR1 SGHRS and CDR2 YFSETQ. The CDR3, as DNA: TGCGCCAGCAGCTTGAGGGGACAGGGCGTTGAAAAACTGTTTTTT. Protein sequence: CASSLRGQGVEKLFF.

The table lists this clonotype with many counts. V and J are TRBV3-1 and TRBJ2-7; tentatively, D is TRBD2 (6 bases). The germline V gene has CDR1 LGHDT and CDR2 YNNKEL (reference sequence). The CDR3 extends over 14 amino acids. V was trimmed by 5 bases and J by 7 bases, leaving 18 bases between them. The CDR3 loop is CASSYSGSRYEQYF. The CDR3 bases are TGTGCCAGCAGCTACTCCGGGAGCCGCTATGAGCAGTACTTC.

This clonotype has more than one count but fewer than ten. V usage is TRBV6-4 and J usage is TRBJ2-1; 7 bases fit TRBD1. This CDR3 contains 13 residues. Germline V CDR1 and CDR2: MRHNA, SNTAGT. Trimming took 6 bases from V and 8 from J; bases not matched to a gene: 7. The DNA for the CDR3 is TGTGCCAGCAGCGAAGAACAGGGGTATGAGCAGTTCTTC. Its protein product is CASSEEQGYEQFF.

This clonotype appeared many times. The chain has TRBV7-3 and TRBJ2-3; D is unclear. With 2 bases removed from V and 2 bases from J, the gap between germline ends came to 8 bases. Per germline, CDR1 SGHTA and CDR2 FQGTGA. The CDR3 has 14 residues. Here the CDR3 DNA reads TGTGCCAGCAGCTTATTAGGGTCCACAGATACGCAGTATTTT. It codes for CASSLLGSTDTQYF.

V usage is TRBV19 and J usage is TRBJ1-2; the match to TRBD1 covers 7 bases. V gave up 7 bases and J gave up 5 bases; unmatched junction bases: 4. This CDR3 comprises 12 residues. CDR1 and CDR2 from the germline V gene are LNHDA and SQIVND (reference sequence). CDR3 sequence reads: CASTPGGYGYTF. The CDR3 bases are TGTGCCAGTACTCCAGGGGGGTATGGCTACACCTTC.